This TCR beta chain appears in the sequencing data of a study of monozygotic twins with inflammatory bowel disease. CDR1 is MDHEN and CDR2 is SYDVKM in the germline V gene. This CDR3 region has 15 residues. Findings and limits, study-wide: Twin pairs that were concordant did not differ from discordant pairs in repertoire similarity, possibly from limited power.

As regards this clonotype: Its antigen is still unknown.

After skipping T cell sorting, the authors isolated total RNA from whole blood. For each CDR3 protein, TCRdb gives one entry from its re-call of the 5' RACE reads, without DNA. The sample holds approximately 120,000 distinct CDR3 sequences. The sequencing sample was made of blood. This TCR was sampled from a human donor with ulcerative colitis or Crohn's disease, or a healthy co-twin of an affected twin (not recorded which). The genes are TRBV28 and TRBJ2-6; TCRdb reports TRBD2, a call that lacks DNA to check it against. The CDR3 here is CASSPPNSGANVLTF. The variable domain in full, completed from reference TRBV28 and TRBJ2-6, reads DVKVTQSSRYLVKRTGEKVFLECVQDMDHENMFWYRQDPGLGLRLIYFSYDVKMKEKGDIPEGYSVSREKKERFSLILESASTNQTSMYLCASSPPNSGANVLTFGAGSRLTVL.